This T cell receptor beta chain originates from a study of a mutant IDH1 vaccine in newly diagnosed glioma. Study context: Patients had received radiotherapy, temozolomide, or both previously, most receiving both.

Time point described: week 35, safety follow-up. Doses of 300 ug of mutant IDH1 20-mer peptide were given with topical imiquimod. Donor tumors were new WHO grade 3 or 4 IDH1-mutant, ATRX-lost astrocytomas. About this clone itself: The antigen remains unidentified.

V shed 2 bases and J 7 bases; nucleotides not matched to a gene: 4. This CDR3 contains 15 residues. The V gene's germline CDR1 is SEHNR and CDR2 FQNEAQ (reference sequence). The protocol was immunoSEQ multiplex PCR, while the TCRdb copy is restricted to in-frame clones and leaves out a portion. Of tens of thousands of clones detected, roughly 81% appear once; the ten largest clones hold 4.5% to 6%. General study findings and limits: Vaccination induced immune responses in 85% to 95% of patients.

This receptor was taken from a man aged 40-49 years with glioma. The input for sequencing was PBMCs, taken from a glioma patient whose treatment included an IDH1 peptide vaccine. The chain has TRBV7-9 and TRBJ2-1; 11 bases are a match to TRBD2. The CDR3: CASSLSLAGGNEQFF. DNA of the CDR3: TGTGCCAGCAGCTTATCGCTAGCGGGGGGTAATGAGCAGTTCTTC.